The sequence of this TCR beta chain was determined in a study of shared clonotypes between healthy human individuals. Study summary: Donors, aged 18 to 49, were a couple of women and three men. Overall study results and limits: Among four donors, about 4.6% of naive CD4 clonotypes were found in common. Clonotype sharing among donors was thought likely to change with sequencing depth.

Sequenced by immunoSEQ multiplex PCR; TCRdb stores in-frame clones only, minus some. This table has 90,000 to 150,000 clones, 55% to 70% appearing once. About this clone itself: Its antigen is not identified.

This receptor was taken from a woman aged 30 to 39 in good health. The sequenced sample consisted of memory CD8+ T cells sorted from blood. The subset was: CD45RO+ cells pooled with CCR7-negative TemRA cells.

CDR3 sequence reads: CASSSRRFRGSTDTQYF. The CDR3 nucleotides read TGTGCCAGCAGCAGTCGCCGCTTCAGGGGTAGCACAGATACGCAGTATTTT. The genes are TRBV13 and TRBJ2-3; a possible D gene is TRBD1 (6 bases). CDR1 and CDR2 (germline): PRHDT, FYEKMQ (reference sequence). V was pared by 5 bases and J by 0 bases, with 18 bases between. The CDR3 extends over 17 amino acids.